This T cell receptor beta chain is from a study of T cell responses to AZD1222 COVID-19 vaccine. Germline V gene lookup returns CDR1 SGHTS and CDR2 YDEGEE. This CDR3 has 15 residues. V lost 4 bases and J lost 2, with 15 bases in between. Repertoires were generated with immunoSEQ multiplex PCR, while TCRdb's copy carries only in-frame clones and drops some. The data contain about 140,000 clones, 75% to 90% of them seen just once; the ten biggest clones take up 1.5% to 2%. The sequence derives from an adult in good health. The V gene is TRBV5-8, the J gene TRBJ1-1; TRBD1 is a possible D gene (5 bases). This specimen consisted of peripheral blood, obtained on day 0 of AZD1222 vaccination. CDR3 loop: CASSLGPGTNTEAFF. The CDR3, as DNA: TGTGCCAGCAGCCTGGGGCCAGGGACTAACACTGAAGCTTTCTTT.